This T cell receptor (beta chain) was obtained from a study of cytomegalovirus exposure and HLA in healthy donors. The CDR3 length is 13 residues. From germline, CDR1 is GTSNPN and CDR2 SVGIG (reference sequence). The V and J ends lost 4 bases and 9 bases respectively, with 13 bases between them. Profiled with immunoSEQ multiplex PCR; TCRdb holds only in-frame clones, not every one. This repertoire shows 150,000 to 200,000 clones, around 86% found once; its top ten account for approximately 1.5%. Sequencing was carried out using PBMCs. This TCR derives from a young woman in good health and CMV-seronegative. This chain connects TRBV30 to TRBJ1-6; tentative D call: TRBD1 (6 bases). The DNA for the CDR3 is TGTGCCTGGAAGGTCGGGACACTTTCACCCCTCCACTTT. Translation: CAWKVGTLSPLHF.